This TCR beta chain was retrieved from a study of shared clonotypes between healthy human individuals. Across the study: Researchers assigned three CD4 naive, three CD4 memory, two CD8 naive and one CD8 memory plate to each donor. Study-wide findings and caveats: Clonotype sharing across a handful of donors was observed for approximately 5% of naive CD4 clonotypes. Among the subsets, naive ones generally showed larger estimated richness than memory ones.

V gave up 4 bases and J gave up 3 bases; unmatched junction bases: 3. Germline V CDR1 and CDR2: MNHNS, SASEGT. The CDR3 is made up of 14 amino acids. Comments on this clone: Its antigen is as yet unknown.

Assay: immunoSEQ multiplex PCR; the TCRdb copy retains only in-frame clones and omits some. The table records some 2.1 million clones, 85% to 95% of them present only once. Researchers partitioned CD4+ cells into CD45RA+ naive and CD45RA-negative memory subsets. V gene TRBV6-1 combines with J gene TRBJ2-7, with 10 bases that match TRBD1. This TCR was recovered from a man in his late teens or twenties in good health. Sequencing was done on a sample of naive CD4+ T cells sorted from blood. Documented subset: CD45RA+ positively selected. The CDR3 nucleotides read TGTGCCAGCAGTGCGACAGGGGGCGTCTACGAGCAGTACTTC. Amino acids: CASSATGGVYEQYF.